This T cell receptor (beta chain) was sequenced in a study of Graves' ophthalmopathy and Graves' hyperthyroidism. Many counts were recorded for this clonotype. From RNA, the CDR3 regions of TCR beta chains were amplified and sequenced. HTBI primers served in a first-round RT-PCR, which a second-round multiplex PCR followed. TCRdb redid the calling of the multiplex PCR reads with MiXCR, one entry per CDR3 protein. The table has 500,000 to 700,000 distinct CDR3 sequences, 22% seen once. The ends were cut back, 2 bases at V and 4 bases at J, with 12 bases in the middle. Germline lookup yields CDR1 MNHEY and CDR2 SMNVEV (reference sequence). CDR3 length: 15 amino acids.

The TCR originated in a woman between 18 and 29 years old with stable Graves' hyperthyroidism. Some clones in this sample may be carry-over from other donors' samples. Sample: peripheral blood. The chain couples TRBV27 to TRBJ1-5; D possibly corresponds to TRBD1 (5 bases). The CDR3 coding sequence is TGTGCCAGCAGTTTACATCCGGGGACGAATCAGCCCCAGCATTTT. It is translated as CASSLHPGTNQPQHF.